This T cell receptor beta chain is drawn from a study of T-cell reconstitution after alpha-beta-depleted transplantation in children. General study results and limits: The origin of high day-60 TCRbeta diversity in some patients lay in surviving recipient T cells and thymic progenitors. Expanded graft clones, several hundred of them, were reportedly the source of alpha-beta T cells about two months after transplant. The main origin of T-cell counts and diversity one year after transplant was newly produced T cells.

This clonotype was detected a few times. Antigen specificity is unknown. The CDR3 is 13 amino acids. Losses at the gene ends were 2 bases for V and 7 bases for J; bases not matched to a gene: 3. In germline, CDR1 is SGHRS, CDR2 YFSETQ. Unique molecular identifiers were used to barcode this TCRbeta library. One entry per CDR3 protein results from TCRdb running MiXCR on the PCR reads. The sample lists 540,000 or so distinct CDR3 sequences, more than 20% occurring once. The sample consisted of PBMCs, mostly from graft donor cells, taken 360 days after TCRalphabeta/CD19-depleted stem cell transplant. The J gene is TRBJ2-1, the V gene TRBV5-1, with 7 bases aligning to TRBD2. The receptor was derived from a boy younger than two who had a stem cell transplant for acute myeloid leukemia, so the T cells may come from the graft donor. In nucleotides, the CDR3 is TGCGCCAGCAGCTTAGCGGGGTGGAATGAGCAGTTCTTC. Translation gives CASSLAGWNEQFF.